Listed below are T cell receptor beta chains from one sample, sequenced in a study of blood T cells in healthy people across ages. TCRdb recomputed calls from the 5' RACE reads with MiXCR, one row per CDR3 protein. The data contain hundreds of thousands of distinct CDR3 sequences, roughly 30% of them singletons. The sequenced sample was blood. These receptor sequences come from a woman aged 80 or over in good health. Both conserved end residues are part of each CDR3. A D gene is named only where the DNA matches it firmly. Some rows have no size entry. The others give once, few or many, or a class for an expanded clone.

D gene	clone size	V gene	J gene	CDR3 protein	CDR3 DNA
NA	many	TRBV5-6	TRBJ2-1	CASSSPGNEQFF	TGTGCCAGCAGCTCCCCGGGAAATGAGCAGTTCTTC
NA	NA	TRBV6-2/TRBV6-3	TRBJ2-7	CASSNHLGNEQYF	TGTGCCAGCAGTAACCACTTGGGGAACGAGCAGTACTTC
TRBD2	NA	TRBV18	TRBJ2-1	CASSPTSGGLQSSYNEQFF	TGTGCCAGCTCACCAACTAGCGGGGGCCTCCAGAGCTCCTACAATGAGCAGTTCTTC
NA	NA	TRBV7-2	TRBJ1-5	CASSLGMGGRAGNQPQHF	TGTGCCAGCAGCTTAGGAATGGGCGGCCGAGCGGGCAATCAGCCCCAGCATTTT
TRBD1	many	TRBV20-1	TRBJ1-2	CSARGGQFPLNYGYTF	TGCAGTGCTAGAGGGGGACAGTTTCCCCTTAACTATGGCTACACCTTC
NA	many	TRBV10-3	TRBJ1-5	CAISESRGQNDQPQHF	TGTGCCATCAGTGAGTCGCGTGGGCAGAACGATCAGCCCCAGCATTTT
TRBD2	NA	TRBV24-1	TRBJ2-2	CATSDLGRGRDTGELFF	TGTGCCACCAGTGATTTGGGGCGGGGGAGAGACACCGGGGAGCTGTTTTTT
TRBD2	NA	TRBV6-2/TRBV6-3	TRBJ2-7	CASSYTSGRATYEQYF	TGTGCCAGCAGTTATACTAGCGGGAGAGCGACCTACGAGCAGTACTTC
NA	NA	TRBV12-3/TRBV12-4	TRBJ2-7	CASSLGDPSYEQYF	TGTGCCAGCAGTTTAGGGGACCCGTCCTACGAGCAGTACTTC
NA	many	TRBV6-5	TRBJ2-1	CASSYGGTGEQFF	TGTGCCAGCAGTTATGGGGGGACGGGTGAGCAGTTCTTC
NA	NA	TRBV7-9	TRBJ1-5	CASSLTAGSPYSNQPQHF	TGTGCCAGCAGCTTGACAGCCGGCTCACCCTATAGCAATCAGCCCCAGCATTTT